The 9 T cell receptor beta chains presented below share a single source sample, sequenced in a study of response to subunit inactivated influenza vaccine. TCRdb re-derived calls from the RT-PCR reads in MiXCR, one entry per CDR3 protein. Counted here are 500,000 to 600,000 distinct CDR3 sequences, approximately 12% occurring once; the ten biggest clones make up roughly 10%. The source was PBMCs from blood, collected on the day of vaccination. These receptors all stem from a man aged 50 or older who received an inactivated influenza vaccine.

This clonotype was detected many times. J is TRBJ2-1 and V is TRBV12-3 or TRBV12-4, with 8 nucleotides matching TRBD2. CDR3 length equals 15 residues. V was clipped by 6 bases and J by 8 bases; unmatched bases: 12. The CDR3 coding sequence is TGTGCCAGCAGCTCGGTGGGGGGACTAGTAGATGAGCAGTTCTTC. This sequence encodes CASSSVGGLVDEQFF.

This clonotype was observed a handful of times. This chain uses TRBV11-2 with TRBJ1-2; weak D call: TRBD1 (6 bases). V was shortened by 9 bases and J by 8 bases, with 25 bases between the two germline ends. Germline lookup yields CDR1 SGHAT and CDR2 FQNNGV. This CDR3 spans 15 amino acids. CDR3 protein: CASRGSSLPLRGYTF. The CDR3 coding sequence is TGTGCCAGTAGGGGGTCGTCTTTACCTTTAAGGGGCTACACCTTC.

The table lists this clonotype with many counts. The chain recombines TRBV12-3 or TRBV12-4 with TRBJ2-1, with D unclear. The CDR3 has 14 amino acids. V was clipped by 3 bases and J by 6 bases, with 12 bases between them. The CDR3 is CASSFTATGNEQFF. CDR3 DNA sequence: TGTGCCAGCAGTTTTACGGCCACGGGCAATGAGCAGTTCTTC.

The chain carries TRBV11-2 and TRBJ2-3; TRBD1 is a possible D gene (6 bases). The CDR3 runs to 14 residues. Germline V gives CDR1 SGHAT, CDR2 FQNNGV. Trimming removed 2 bases at V and 8 bases at J, with 14 bases between. The CDR3 nucleotides read TGTGCCAGCAGCTTACAACAGGGCTCTGGTACGCAGTATTTT. Translation gives CASSLQQGSGTQYF. Based on the CDR3 plus reference TRBV11-2 and TRBJ2-3, the full variable domain is EAGVAQSPRYKIIEKRQSVAFWCNPISGHATLYWYQQILGQGPKLLIQFQNNGVVDDSQLPKDRFSAERLKGVDSTLKIQPAKLEDSAVYLCASSLQQGSGTQYFGPGTRLTVL.

This clonotype was detected ten times or more. This chain's CDR3 is CASSNRQGRDEQYF. The CDR3 coding sequence is TGTGCCAGCAGTAACCGACAGGGACGGGACGAGCAGTACTTC. The rearrangement links TRBV6-2 or TRBV6-3 to TRBJ2-7; 7 nucleotides agree with TRBD1. The V gene end was trimmed by 5 bases and the J gene end by 5 bases; junction bases not matched to a gene: 9. This CDR3 contains 14 residues. Germline values: CDR1 MNHEY, CDR2 SVGEGT.

The CDR3 coding sequence is TGTGCCAGCAGATCCTTAGGGGTCACAGATACGCAGTATTTT. This gives the protein CASRSLGVTDTQYF. The chain uses TRBV12-3 or TRBV12-4 and TRBJ2-3; a possible D gene is TRBD1 (5 bases). The CDR3 spans 14 residues. V dropped 6 bases and J dropped 2 bases, with 12 bases sitting between them.

This clonotype has at least ten counts. V is TRBV4-3 and J is TRBJ1-1; TRBD1 matches 7 bases. Germline V gives CDR1 LGHNA, CDR2 YSLEER. The ends lost 1 base at V and 2 bases at J; junction bases unmatched: 7. The CDR3 has 16 amino acids. The CDR3 spells CASSQAIYRGNTEAFF. CDR3 DNA sequence: TGCGCCAGCAGCCAAGCGATTTACAGGGGCAACACTGAAGCTTTCTTT.

CDR3 nucleotide sequence: TGCAGCGCCGGGAGACAGGGATCTTCCTATGGCTACACCTTC. Its protein product is CSAGRQGSSYGYTF. J is TRBJ1-2 and V is TRBV29-1, with TRBD1 matching 7 bases. CDR1 is SQVTM and CDR2 is ANQGSEA in the germline V gene. V shed 7 bases and J 4 bases; nucleotides not matched to a gene: 12. The CDR3 sequence is 14 residues long.

Many counts were recorded for this clonotype. J is TRBJ2-2 and V is TRBV4-2, with D possibly TRBD1 on 5 matching bases. Germline V CDR1 and CDR2: LGHNA, YNFKEQ. With 0 bases removed from V and 6 bases from J, the gap between germline ends came to 8 bases. The CDR3 spans 14 residues. CDR3 sequence (DNA): TGTGCCAGCAGCCAAGATATGGGGCCCGGGGAGCTGTTTTTT. Its protein is CASSQDMGPGELFF.